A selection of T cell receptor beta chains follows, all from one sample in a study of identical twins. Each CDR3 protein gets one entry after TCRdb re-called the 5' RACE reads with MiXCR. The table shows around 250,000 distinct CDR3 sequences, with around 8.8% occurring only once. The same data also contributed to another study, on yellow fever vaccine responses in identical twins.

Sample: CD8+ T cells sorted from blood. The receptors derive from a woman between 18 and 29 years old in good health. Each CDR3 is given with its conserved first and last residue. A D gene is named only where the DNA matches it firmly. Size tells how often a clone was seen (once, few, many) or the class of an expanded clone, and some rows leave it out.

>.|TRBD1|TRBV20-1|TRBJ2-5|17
TGCAGTGCTAGTATCTCTCCGACAGGGGGCGGTCAAGAGACCCAGTACTTC
CSASISPTGGGQETQYF
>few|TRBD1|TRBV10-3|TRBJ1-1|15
TGTGCCACCGTTACGCGACAGGGAACGAACACTGAAGCTTTCTTT
CATVTRQGTNTEAFF
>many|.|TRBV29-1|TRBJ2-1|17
TGCAGCGTTGAAGATCCGCGGTGGCGGGCGGGATACAATGAGCAGTTCTTC
CSVEDPRWRAGYNEQFF
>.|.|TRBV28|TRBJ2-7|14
TGTGCCAGCAGTAATAGGTATAACACGTACGAGCAGTACTTC
CASSNRYNTYEQYF
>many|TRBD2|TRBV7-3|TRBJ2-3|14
TGTGCCAGTAATAGCGGGGGGGGCTCAGATACGCAGTATTTT
CASNSGGGSDTQYF
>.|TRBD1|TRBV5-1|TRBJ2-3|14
TGCGCCAGCAGCTTTACCGGGACAGGGGGTAGACAGTATTTT
CASSFTGTGGRQYF
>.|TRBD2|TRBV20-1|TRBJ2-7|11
TGCAGTCAACTAGCGGGTTACGAGCAGTACTTC
CSQLAGYEQYF
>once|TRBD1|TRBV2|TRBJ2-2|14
TGTGCCAGCATGAGGGACAGAAATACCGGGGAGCTGTTTTTT
CASMRDRNTGELFF
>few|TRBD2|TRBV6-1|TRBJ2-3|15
TGTGCCACCATGGGCCAGCGGGAAAAGGCAGATACGCAGTATTTT
CATMGQREKADTQYF
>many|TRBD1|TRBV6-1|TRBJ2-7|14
TGTGCCAGCAGTGAACTGGGGACAGGGGCCGAGCAGTACTTC
CASSELGTGAEQYF